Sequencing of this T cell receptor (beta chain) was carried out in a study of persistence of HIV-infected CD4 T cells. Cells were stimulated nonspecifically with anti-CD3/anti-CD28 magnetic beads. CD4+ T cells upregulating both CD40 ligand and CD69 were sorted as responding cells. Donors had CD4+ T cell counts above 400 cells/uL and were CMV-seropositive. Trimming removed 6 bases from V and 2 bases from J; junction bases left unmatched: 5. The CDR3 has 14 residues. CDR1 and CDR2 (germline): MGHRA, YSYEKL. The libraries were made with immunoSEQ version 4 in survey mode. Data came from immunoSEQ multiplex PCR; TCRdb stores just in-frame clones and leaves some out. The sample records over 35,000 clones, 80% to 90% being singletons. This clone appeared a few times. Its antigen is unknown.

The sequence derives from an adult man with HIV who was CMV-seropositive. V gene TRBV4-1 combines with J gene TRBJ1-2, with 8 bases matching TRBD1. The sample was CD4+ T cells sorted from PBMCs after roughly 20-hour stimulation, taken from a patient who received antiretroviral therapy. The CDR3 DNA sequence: TGCGCCAGCAGTTTAAACAGGGGGAACTATGGCTACACCTTC. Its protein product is CASSLNRGNYGYTF.